This TCR beta chain was captured in a study of cytomegalovirus exposure and HLA in healthy donors. Findings of the study overall: Altogether, 150 to 200 TCR beta chains were recorded as cytomegalovirus-associated.

For this clone: Its antigen is unidentified.

PCR used 60 Vbeta primers and 13 Jbeta primers. Clones were sequenced by immunoSEQ multiplex PCR, and TCRdb holds only the in-frame ones, with some missing. In the table there are hundreds of thousands of clones, roughly 81% of which are singletons. Donors were nominally healthy when sampled, though unrecorded immune exposures were likely. Germline V lookup: CDR1 SGHAT, CDR2 FQNNGV. The CDR3 is 17 residues long. Losses at the gene ends were 3 bases for V and 6 bases for J; bases not matched to a gene: 7. The sequence was collected from a girl aged 2 to 10 in good health and CMV-seronegative. V and J are TRBV11-2 and TRBJ2-1; 14 bases fit TRBD2. The sequenced sample consisted of PBMCs. CDR3 in DNA: TGTGCCAGCAGCTTCCTTCGACTAGCGGGAGGGCCCAATGAGCAGTTCTTC. Protein sequence: CASSFLRLAGGPNEQFF.